This T cell receptor beta chain was sequenced in a study of T cells in tumors after PD-1 blockade. Profiling relied on immunoSEQ multiplex PCR, and the TCRdb table lists in-frame clones only, not all of them. The table has roughly 33,000 clones, approximately 78% seen once. On this clone: Its antigen is unidentified.

Findings and caveats of the study: Some novel exhausted tumor clones appeared in pre-treatment blood, suggesting peripheral recruitment.

From germline, CDR1 is LGHDT and CDR2 YNNKEL (reference sequence). This CDR3 spans 16 amino acids. V was trimmed by 0 bases and J by 0 bases, leaving 6 bases between them. Specimen: PBMCs, collected before anti-PD-1 treatment. The clonotype originates from a human donor with basal cell carcinoma. This chain joins TRBV3-1 (or the pseudogene TRBV3-2) and TRBJ1-6, with a possible D match to TRBD1 (5 bases). CDR3: CASSQEGGSYNSPLHF. Here the CDR3 DNA reads TGTGCCAGCAGCCAAGAGGGGGGCTCCTATAATTCACCCCTCCACTTT.